This T cell receptor (beta chain) was identified in a study of T cell responses to AZD1222 COVID-19 vaccine. Generated by immunoSEQ multiplex PCR, the TCRdb table keeps only in-frame clones and is missing some. The data contain 100,000 to 150,000 clones, under 95% of them singletons. Germline V gene data show CDR1 as SGHAT and CDR2 as FQNNGV. There are 15 residues in the CDR3. The junction had 7 bases not matched to a gene; V was cut back by 0 bases and J by 9 bases. Study-level points and caveats: Clonal diversity was possibly underestimated; the donors were predominantly white British and more often female.

Concerning this clone itself: Its target is unknown.

The clonotype was recovered from an adult who received the AZD1222 COVID-19 vaccine. The genes are TRBV11-2 and TRBJ2-4; 8 nucleotides align to TRBD2. The sample in question was peripheral blood, obtained 28 days after the second AZD1222 dose. CDR3 sequence reads: CASSLESGSFAIQYF. As DNA, the CDR3 is TGTGCCAGCAGCTTAGAGAGCGGGAGTTTCGCCATTCAGTACTTC.